The 21 T cell receptor beta chains below come from one sample, sequenced in a study of blood T cell repertoires in COVID-19. The protocol was immunoSEQ multiplex PCR, while the TCRdb copy is restricted to in-frame clones and leaves out a portion. The data contain about 230,000 clones, around 82% of them singletons. Sequences were obtained from peripheral blood. These receptors originate from a man aged 40-49 years with active or convalescent COVID-19.

The rearrangement joins TRBV9 to TRBJ2-1; 7 positions match TRBD1. Germline loops: CDR1 SGDLS, CDR2 YYNGEE. With 4 bases clipped from V and 8 bases from J, the junction kept 9 bases outside the gene matches. The CDR3 has 14 residues. The CDR3 DNA sequence: TGTGCCAGCAGCATCCAACAGGGGTTCGATGAGCAGTTCTTC. It is translated as CASSIQQGFDEQFF.

The gene calls are TRBV29-1 and TRBJ2-2; D is perhaps TRBD2 (5 bases). Germline values: CDR1 SQVTM, CDR2 ANQGSEA. CDR3 length equals 13 residues. Between the trimmed V and J ends, which lost 4 bases and 8 bases, there was a span of 14 bases. The CDR3 DNA reads TGCAGCGTTGCGGACGGGATGTGGGGGGAGCTGTTTTTT. As protein: CSVADGMWGELFF.

This chain connects TRBV10-3 to TRBJ2-7; TRBD1 aligns across 7 bases. The CDR3 spans 16 residues. The germline V gene encodes CDR1 ENHRY and CDR2 SYGVKD. The junction had 8 bases not matched to a gene; V was cut back by 3 bases and J by 0 bases. CDR3 amino acids: CAISDRVGDSSYEQYF. The CDR3 coding sequence is TGTGCCATCAGTGACCGGGTCGGGGACAGCTCCTACGAGCAGTACTTC.

The table lists this clone with a few counts. Other DNA sequences within the sample encode an identical CDR3. This rearrangement joins TRBV30 to TRBJ1-1; 7 positions match TRBD1. CDR1 and CDR2 (germline): GTSNPN, SVGIG (reference sequence). With 5 bases clipped from V and 0 bases from J, the junction kept 3 bases outside the gene matches. The CDR3 spans 13 residues. CDR3 coding DNA: TGTGCCTGGTCGGGACAGATGAACACTGAAGCTTTCTTT. Translating gives CAWSGQMNTEAFF.

This clone was picked up a small number of times. J is TRBJ1-2 and V is TRBV19; 9 nucleotides line up with TRBD1. Per germline, CDR1 LNHDA and CDR2 SQIVND (reference sequence). The CDR3 totals 17 residues. V lost 2 bases, J lost 5 bases, and 12 bases stayed unmatched. The DNA of the CDR3 is TGTGCCAGTAGTATAAGCGGTGACACAGGGGGCAGGTATGGCTACACCTTC. It codes for CASSISGDTGGRYGYTF.

The table lists this clone with a count of one. The rearrangement joins TRBV11-3 to TRBJ2-3; the D is unclear. V dropped 2 bases and J dropped 1 base, with 7 bases sitting between them. This CDR3 spans 14 amino acids. CDR1 is SGHNT and CDR2 is YENEEA in the germline V gene. In nucleotides, the CDR3 is TGTGCCAGCAGCTTATCGAGCGGCACAGATACGCAGTATTTT. Translation gives CASSLSSGTDTQYF.

The J gene is TRBJ1-1, the V gene TRBV19; weak D call: TRBD1 (5 bases). Germline loops: CDR1 LNHDA, CDR2 SQIVND (reference sequence). The germline V and J ends were trimmed by 6 bases and 4 bases, with 27 bases remaining between them. The CDR3 length is 18 residues. The chain's CDR3 is CASRGNSGGAGGATEAFF. DNA for the CDR3: TGTGCCAGTAGGGGAAACTCAGGAGGGGCAGGAGGGGCCACTGAAGCTTTCTTT.

This clone was counted at least ten times. V gene TRBV5-6 combines with J gene TRBJ1-3, with 7 bases fitting TRBD1. Germline V CDR1 and CDR2: SGHDT, YYEEEE. CDR3 length: 18 residues. V was pared by 0 bases and J by 2 bases, with 11 bases of the junction left unmatched. In nucleotides, the CDR3 is TGTGCCAGCAGCTTGGGGCCTCCCGGGACAGAGACTGGAAACACCATATATTTT. Translated, it gives CASSLGPPGTETGNTIYF.

The gene calls are TRBV6-1 and TRBJ1-1; D is unresolved. V was trimmed by 2 bases and J by 4 bases, leaving 11 bases between them. Germline CDR1 and CDR2: MNHNS and SASEGT. The CDR3 is made up of 14 amino acids. The CDR3 loop is CASSETPTSTEAFF. The CDR3 DNA reads TGTGCCAGCAGTGAAACCCCCACGAGCACTGAAGCTTTCTTT.

This clone was found once. V usage is TRBV4-1 and J usage is TRBJ1-5, with a weak D call TRBD1 (5 bases). The CDR3 runs 16 residues. Germline V gene data show CDR1 as MGHRA and CDR2 as YSYEKL. V was shortened by 0 bases and J by 6 bases, with 15 bases between the two germline ends. CDR3 loop: CASSQEGRVVGQPQHF. For the CDR3, the DNA is TGCGCCAGCAGCCAAGAGGGCAGGGTCGTAGGTCAGCCCCAGCATTTT.

This chain joins TRBV7-2 and TRBJ1-5; D not certain. The ends were cut back, 5 bases at V and 5 bases at J, with 7 bases in the middle. CDR3 length equals 12 residues. Germline CDR1 and CDR2: SGHTA and FQGNSA. The CDR3, as DNA: TGTGCCAGCAGCCTTTTATATCAGCCCCAGCATTTT. Translated, it gives CASSLLYQPQHF.

The V gene is TRBV7-9, the J gene TRBJ2-7; the match to TRBD2 covers 9 bases. The CDR3 is made up of 16 amino acids. Germline V gives CDR1 SEHNR, CDR2 FQNEAQ (reference sequence). With V trimmed by 1 base and J by 7 bases, 11 bases remained unmatched. CDR3 DNA: TGTGCCAGCAGCTTAGAAGGGACGGGACTAGCTTGGGAGCAGTACTTC. Amino acid sequence: CASSLEGTGLAWEQYF. Together with reference TRBV7-9 and TRBJ2-7, the CDR3 gives the full variable domain: DTGVSQNPRHKITKRGQNVTFRCDPISEHNRLYWYRQTLGQGPEFLTYFQNEAQLEKSRLLSDRFSAERPKGSFSTLEIQRTEQGDSAMYLCASSLEGTGLAWEQYFGPGTRLTVT.

The sample holds one count of this clone. The gene calls are TRBV7-9 and TRBJ2-5, with D maybe TRBD1 (6 bases). The V and J ends lost 7 bases and 2 bases respectively, with 17 bases between them. Germline lookup yields CDR1 SEHNR and CDR2 FQNEAQ (reference sequence). This CDR3 spans 15 amino acids. The CDR3 loop is CASNQGEGVQETQYF. The CDR3 DNA follows: TGTGCCAGCAACCAGGGAGAGGGGGTTCAAGAGACCCAGTACTTC. Together with reference TRBV7-9 and TRBJ2-5, the CDR3 gives the full variable domain: DTGVSQNPRHKITKRGQNVTFRCDPISEHNRLYWYRQTLGQGPEFLTYFQNEAQLEKSRLLSDRFSAERPKGSFSTLEIQRTEQGDSAMYLCASNQGEGVQETQYFGPGTRLLVL.

The chain has TRBV3-1 (or the pseudogene TRBV3-2) and TRBJ2-5, with TRBD2 identical over 8 bases. With V trimmed by 1 base and J by 5 bases, 6 bases remained unmatched. Germline loops: CDR1 LGHDT, CDR2 YNNKEL (reference sequence). The CDR3 is made up of 15 amino acids. CDR3 loop: CASSQAGLGGETQYF. In nucleotides, the CDR3 is TGTGCCAGCAGCCAAGCGGGACTAGGTGGGGAGACCCAGTACTTC.

The V call is TRBV20-1, the J call TRBJ1-1; D gene unclear. This CDR3 has 15 residues. Germline V gives CDR1 DFQATT, CDR2 SNEGSKA (reference sequence). V lost 3 bases, J lost 0 bases, and 14 bases lay in between. This chain's CDR3 is CSASHLPSMNTEAFF. The CDR3 DNA is TGCAGTGCTAGTCACCTCCCGAGCATGAACACTGAAGCTTTCTTT.

This clone was seen a few times. The chain has TRBV4-3 and TRBJ2-1; D perhaps matches TRBD1 (5 bases). The CDR3 totals 17 residues. Trimming pared 0 bases from V and 0 bases from J, leaving 12 bases between. Germline lookup yields CDR1 LGHNA and CDR2 YSLEER. The CDR3 here is CASSQDLGASSYNEQFF. The CDR3 DNA reads as TGCGCCAGCAGCCAAGATCTTGGGGCGAGCTCCTACAATGAGCAGTTCTTC.

V gene TRBV2 combines with J gene TRBJ2-5, with a possible D match to TRBD2 (7 bases). Germline V CDR1 and CDR2: SNHLY, FYNNEI. CDR3 length equals 14 residues. Trimming shortened V by 6 bases and J by 5 bases, and 16 bases separated the two germline ends. The CDR3 spells CASRGRGAMETQYF. Written as DNA, the CDR3 is TGTGCCAGCAGGGGTCGGGGGGCAATGGAGACCCAGTACTTC.

The chain joins TRBV9 to TRBJ2-2; 10 bases are a match to TRBD2. J was trimmed by 1 base and V by 4 bases; bases with no gene match: 1. CDR3 length: 15 amino acids. Germline-derived CDR1 and CDR2 are SGDLS and YYNGEE. The CDR3 spells CASSRLAGNTGELFF. The CDR3 bases are TGTGCCAGCAGCCGACTAGCGGGGAACACCGGGGAGCTGTTTTTT.

In DNA, the CDR3 is TGTGCCAGCAGGCGTACGCGTGATACCGGGGAGCTGTTTTTT. It encodes CASRRTRDTGELFF. This chain uses TRBV6-5 with TRBJ2-2; no reliable D call. The CDR3 is 14 amino acids. Germline assignment: CDR1 MNHEY and CDR2 SVGAGI. Trimming removed 6 bases at V and 5 bases at J, with 13 bases between.

The CDR3 loop is CASSIGGGQPQHF. The CDR3 DNA follows: TGTGCCAGTAGTATAGGGGGAGGTCAGCCCCAGCATTTT. The rearrangement uses TRBV19 and TRBJ1-5, with D hard to call. Trimming removed 1 base at V and 6 bases at J, with 7 bases between. CDR1 LNHDA and CDR2 SQIVND come from the germline V gene (reference sequence). The CDR3 has 13 amino acids.

This rearrangement joins TRBV21-1 to TRBJ1-2; the listed D gene, TRBD1, was not tested against the DNA. TRBV21-1 is deemed a pseudogene. This CDR3 comprises 18 residues. The CDR3 bases are TGTGCCAGCAGCCCCAAGGGGACAGGGGCTTTCTTCGGCTATGGCTACACCTTC. Residues: CASSPKGTGAFFGYGYTF.